These 10 T cell receptor beta chains were sequenced from one sample in a study of CD8+ T cells in alopecia areata. The authors extracted RNA and reverse transcribed it into cDNA as the sequencing template. This table comes from immunoSEQ multiplex PCR, and its TCRdb copy is limited to in-frame clones, with some not included. The repertoire holds roughly 140,000 clones, with 50% to 65% as singletons. Source: CD8+ T cells sorted from blood, taken at week 0. These TCRs come from a human donor with alopecia areata.

The rearrangement joins TRBV27 to TRBJ2-3; no reliable D call. This CDR3 is built from 14 residues. V shed 8 bases and J shed 1 base, with 13 bases lying between them. The germline gives CDR1 MNHEY, CDR2 SMNVEV (reference sequence). The DNA for the CDR3 is TGTGCCAGCGCCGGTGTGTGGGGCACAGATACGCAGTATTTT. Its translation: CASAGVWGTDTQYF.

Notes on this clone: This same CDR3 is encoded by further DNA sequences in the sample. This chain connects TRBV30 to TRBJ1-1; D is possibly TRBD1 (6 bases). Trimming shortened V by 3 bases and J by 8 bases, and 10 bases separated the two germline ends. Per germline, CDR1 GTSNPN and CDR2 SVGIG (reference sequence). The CDR3 extends over 11 amino acids. The CDR3 bases are TGTGCCTGGAGCGTCAGGGGAGAAGCTTTCTTT. It yields the protein CAWSVRGEAFF. The full variable domain, completed using reference TRBV30 and TRBJ1-1, is SQTIHQWPATLVQPVGSPLSLECTVEGTSNPNLYWYRQAAGRGLQLLFYSVGIGQISSEVPQNLSASRPQDRQFILSSKKLLLSDSGFYLCAWSVRGEAFFGQGTRLTVV.

The rearrangement joins TRBV30 to TRBJ1-5; D not certain. Germline CDR1 and CDR2: GTSNPN and SVGIG (reference sequence). This CDR3 has 13 amino acids. Trimming took off 7 bases at V and 7 bases at J, with 17 bases between the two ends. CDR3 nucleotides: TGTGCCTCGGAACTACTGAGGTACCAGCCCCAGCATTTT. It encodes CASELLRYQPQHF. Full variable domain (rest looked up from reference TRBV30 and TRBJ1-5): SQTIHQWPATLVQPVGSPLSLECTVEGTSNPNLYWYRQAAGRGLQLLFYSVGIGQISSEVPQNLSASRPQDRQFILSSKKLLLSDSGFYLCASELLRYQPQHFGDGTRLSIL.

The rearrangement joins TRBV27 to TRBJ1-1; D is possibly TRBD1 (5 bases). The CDR3 runs to 13 residues. Trimming removed 6 bases from V and 3 bases from J, with 11 bases in between. CDR1 is MNHEY and CDR2 is SMNVEV in the germline V gene (reference sequence). CDR3 nucleotides: TGTGCCAGCAGCCAAACGGGGGACACTGAAGCTTTCTTT. It yields the protein CASSQTGDTEAFF.

The gene calls are TRBV6-5 and TRBJ1-1, with a weak D call TRBD1 (6 bases). The CDR3 is 13 amino acids. Germline loops: CDR1 MNHEY, CDR2 SVGAGI. Trimming shortened V by 6 bases and J by 4 bases, and 12 bases separated the two germline ends. In DNA, the CDR3 is TGTGCCAGCAGACTAGGGGGATCCACTGAAGCTTTCTTT. It codes for CASRLGGSTEAFF.

CDR3 sequence (DNA): TGTGCCATCAGTGAGCCTGGTGTGTCTTATGGCTACACCTTC. It encodes CAISEPGVSYGYTF. The chain links TRBV10-3 to TRBJ1-2; D not resolved. CDR3 size: 14 residues. V was cut by 2 bases and J by 5 bases, with 12 bases left in between. Germline-derived CDR1 and CDR2 are ENHRY and SYGVKD.

In its sample, this clone was seen many times. The chain recombines TRBV7-9 with TRBJ1-4, with D maybe TRBD1 (6 bases). V was cut by 1 base and J by 8 bases, with 11 bases left in between. CDR1 SEHNR and CDR2 FQNEAQ come from the germline V gene (reference sequence). The length of the CDR3 is 14 residues. CDR3 DNA sequence: TGTGCCAGCAGCTTAGGACAGGCGAACGAAAAACTGTTTTTT. This sequence encodes CASSLGQANEKLFF. Drawing the rest from reference TRBV7-9 and TRBJ1-4, the complete variable domain is DTGVSQNPRHKITKRGQNVTFRCDPISEHNRLYWYRQTLGQGPEFLTYFQNEAQLEKSRLLSDRFSAERPKGSFSTLEIQRTEQGDSAMYLCASSLGQANEKLFFGSGTQLSVL.

The chain combines TRBV13 with TRBJ1-4, with a possible D match to TRBD1 (5 bases). Trimming pared 2 bases from V and 7 bases from J, leaving 11 bases between. Germline V gene sequence: CDR1 PRHDT, CDR2 FYEKMQ (reference sequence). The CDR3 runs to 14 residues. The CDR3 DNA is TGTGCCAGCAGCTTACAGGGCGGGGGTGAAAAACTGTTTTTT. Translated, it gives CASSLQGGGEKLFF.

This sequence joins TRBV9 and TRBJ2-3, with 7 bases matching TRBD2. CDR3 length: 14 residues. V shed 3 bases and J 3 bases; nucleotides not matched to a gene: 4. CDR1 and CDR2 from the germline V gene are SGDLS and YYNGEE. The CDR3 protein is CASSGLAATDTQYF. CDR3 DNA sequence: TGTGCCAGCAGCGGACTAGCTGCAACAGATACGCAGTATTTT.

The genes are TRBV7-2 and TRBJ2-4, with TRBD1 matching over 7 bases. The CDR3 spans 18 residues. J lost 0 bases, V lost 1 base, and 9 bases had no gene match. Germline lookup yields CDR1 SGHTA and CDR2 FQGNSA. The CDR3 sequence is CASSLVDRVGGAKNIQYF. The CDR3 DNA sequence: TGTGCCAGCAGCTTAGTAGACAGGGTTGGAGGAGCCAAAAACATTCAGTACTTC. The whole variable domain, filled in from reference TRBV7-2 and TRBJ2-4, reads GAGVSQSPSNKVTEKGKDVELRCDPISGHTALYWYRQSLGQGLEFLIYFQGNSAPDKSGLPSDRFSAERTGGSVSTLTIQRTQQEDSAVYLCASSLVDRVGGAKNIQYFGAGTRLSVL.